This T cell receptor (beta chain) was sequenced during a study of cytomegalovirus exposure and HLA in healthy donors. Study-wide results and caveats: Immune exposure data for these donors was limited to CMV serostatus. When analyzed later, a missense DCLRE1C variant was found to be linked to TCR beta V- and J-gene trimming.

On this clone: Its target is not known.

Germline assignment: CDR1 SNHLY and CDR2 FYNNEI. Deletions cut 4 bases from V and 2 bases from J, with 11 bases between. This CDR3 region has 14 residues. Use of 60 Vbeta and 13 Jbeta primers characterized the PCR. Data came from immunoSEQ multiplex PCR; TCRdb stores just in-frame clones and leaves some out. The sample carries 90,000 to 110,000 clones, about 80% recorded once. This clonotype was obtained from a man aged 35 to 55 in good health and CMV-seropositive. V and J are TRBV2 and TRBJ2-5; D is possibly TRBD2 (5 bases). Sequencing was performed on PBMCs. CDR3 DNA sequence: TGTGCCAGCAGTGGACGGAGGACTCAAGAGACCCAGTACTTC. This translates into CASSGRRTQETQYF.